This T cell receptor beta chain was documented in a study of OX40 agonist ivuxolimab in advanced cancers. Describing the broader study: Ivuxolimab was an agonistic, fully human IgG2 monoclonal antibody directed against OX40 (CD134), a costimulatory receptor. Prior anti-PD-1, anti-PD-L1 or anti-CTLA-4 therapy was permitted, and 40% of dose-escalation patients had received checkpoint inhibitors. Three dose-escalation patients achieved partial responses, one with hepatocellular carcinoma and two with cutaneous melanoma. Among the roughly 54 dose-escalation patients, 19 had hepatocellular carcinoma, approximately 15 melanoma, 9 renal cell carcinoma and 9 head and neck cancer. The monotherapy dose-escalation portion (N = 52 patients) of the phase I ivuxolimab trial is reported in the paper. The dose-escalation cohort was around 83% male with a mean age of about 58 years, ranging from roughly 23 to 90. Intravenous ivuxolimab was administered to patients every 2 weeks at six dose levels: 0.01, 0.1, 0.3, 1.5, 3 and 10 mg/kg. The purpose of peripheral TCRbeta sequencing was to test whether ivuxolimab changed TCR sequence diversity and led to clonal T-cell expansion.

Concerning this clone itself: Its recognized antigen is unknown. Per-base qualities were not stored, and no clone one base away is much larger.

The trial excluded patients who had a history of autoimmune disease or who were on systemic immunosuppression. Peripheral blood for TCR sequencing was drawn from every dose cohort at baseline, at cycle 4 day 1 and at cycle 7 day 1. Samples were obtained from an open-label, multicenter, first-in-human phase I dose-escalation trial of ivuxolimab. The trial enrolled adults with locally advanced or metastatic head and neck squamous cell, hepatocellular, melanoma or renal cell carcinoma. CD4+ and CD8+ T cells were sorted separately from peripheral blood before TCR sequencing. Genomic DNA was extracted from sorted cells for sequencing of the TCRbeta CDR3 region. The immunoSEQ Assay was used to sequence the TCRbeta CDR3 regions. TCRdb carries this immuneACCESS record with in-frame sequences only. Its versions omit some clonotypes, under half of them owing to an unresolved V gene in the studies checked, with the rest unexplained. The sample records about 36,000 clones, 65% to 85% of which are singletons. The top ten clones comprise over 20% of the sample.

A distance of 16 bases separates the germline ends of V and J, which lose 6 bases and 0 bases respectively. From the cysteine through the phenylalanine, the CDR3 covers 16 amino acids. Only the CDR3 part of the read is kept: 48 bases, read in frame from the first base. CDR1 SGHTA and CDR2 FQGTGA were looked up in the germline V gene. What the research found in general, with its limitations: At doses of 0.1 to 3.0 mg/kg, clonal expansion of both CD4+ and CD8+ T cells in blood was seen between baseline and week 6. On average, CD8+ T cells showed more expanded clones than CD4+ T cells after ivuxolimab. In the 0.1-3.0 mg/kg groups, partial responders had among the lowest normalized peripheral clonal expansion, particularly in CD8+ T cells. Low levels of normalized T-cell clonal expansion were also seen in some patients who did not respond. Which antigens the clonally expanded peripheral T cells were specific for was not determined.

Material: CD4+ or CD8+ T cells sorted from blood, obtained in a trial of the OX40 agonist ivuxolimab. The sequence was collected from an adult with an advanced solid tumor such as melanoma, head and neck, liver or kidney cancer. Recombination connected TRBV7-3 to TRBJ2-3; the D element could tentatively be TRBD1 or TRBD2, as 5 bases agree for each. The DNA reads as follows: TGTGCCAGCAGTCCGACACCGGGACCAAGCACAGATACGCAGTATTTT. This is translated as CASSPTPGPSTDTQYF.